The 13 T cell receptor beta chains reported below all come from one sample, sequenced in a study of blood T cell repertoires in COVID-19. Profiled with immunoSEQ multiplex PCR; TCRdb holds only in-frame clones, not every one. The data show about 330,000 clones, 88% seen once. The source material was PBMCs or T cells enriched from blood (not recorded which). Receptors originate from a man aged 25-45 years who had recovered from COVID-19.

V and J are TRBV29-1 and TRBJ1-2, with TRBD1 identical over 8 bases. Per germline, CDR1 SQVTM and CDR2 ANQGSEA. The V gene end was trimmed by 5 bases and the J gene end by 4 bases; junction bases not matched to a gene: 6. The CDR3 contains 13 residues. The CDR3 protein is CSVHVGQAYGYTF. CDR3 coding DNA: TGCAGCGTTCATGTGGGACAGGCCTATGGCTACACCTTC. Full variable domain (missing parts from reference TRBV29-1 and TRBJ1-2): SAVISQKPSRDICQRGTSLTIQCQVDSQVTMMFWYRQQPGQSLTLIATANQGSEATYESGFVIDKFPISRPNLTFSTLTVSNMSPEDSSIYLCSVHVGQAYGYTFGSGTRLTVV.

The chain has TRBV27 and TRBJ2-5, with D possibly TRBD2 on 5 matching bases. The CDR3 sequence is 17 residues long. The ends were cut back, 5 bases at V and 5 bases at J, with 24 bases in the middle. The germline V gene encodes CDR1 MNHEY and CDR2 SMNVEV (reference sequence). DNA of the CDR3: TGTGCCAGCAGTATATTCCCTCCGTCTAGCCGAGAGGAGACCCAGTACTTC. Amino acids: CASSIFPPSSREETQYF.

J is TRBJ2-1 and V is TRBV24-1, with 15 bases lining up with TRBD2. The V gene's germline CDR1 is KGHDR and CDR2 SFDVKD. The V gene end was trimmed by 9 bases and the J gene end by 4 bases; junction bases not matched to a gene: 12. The CDR3 has 18 residues. The DNA for the CDR3 is TGTGCCACCGGCAGGACGGACGGACTAGCGGGGGGGTACAATGAGCAGTTCTTC. It translates to CATGRTDGLAGGYNEQFF.

This chain links TRBV10-3 with TRBJ2-3; 14 bases match TRBD2. The V segment lost 5 bases and the J segment 4 bases; nucleotides outside the gene matches: 17. Germline CDR1 is ENHRY and CDR2 is SYGVKD. This CDR3 comprises 20 residues. CDR3 in amino acids: CAISPSTSGGGTTGPDTQYF. For the CDR3, the DNA is TGTGCCATCAGTCCGTCGACTAGCGGGGGGGGAACAACAGGCCCAGATACGCAGTATTTT.

The chain uses TRBV19 and TRBJ1-5; D is ambiguous. The CDR3 loop spans 17 amino acids. The ends were cut back, 3 bases at V and 0 bases at J, with 15 bases in the middle. Germline CDR1 LNHDA, CDR2 SQIVND (reference sequence). CDR3: CASSIAREIFSNQPQHF. DNA of the CDR3: TGTGCCAGTAGTATTGCTCGGGAGATTTTTAGCAATCAGCCCCAGCATTTT.

The chain's CDR3 is CASSLRQGYTEAFF. CDR3 DNA sequence: TGTGCCAGCAGCCTACGACAGGGATACACTGAAGCTTTCTTT. The rearrangement joins TRBV7-9 to TRBJ1-1; 7 bases line up with TRBD1. Trimming removed 5 bases from V and 3 bases from J; junction bases left unmatched: 6. This CDR3 contains 14 residues. Looked up from germline, CDR1 is SEHNR and CDR2 is FQNEAQ (reference sequence).

The chain has TRBV12-2 and TRBJ1-2; the table's D call, TRBD1, was not checked against the DNA. TRBV12-2 is a known pseudogene. This CDR3 is 19 amino acids long. For the CDR3, the DNA is TGTGCAAGTCGCTTAGCGGCTCTGCAGGACAGGGCTTTAATCTATGGCTACACCTTC. It yields the protein CASRLAALQDRALIYGYTF.

The V gene is TRBV9, the J gene TRBJ2-3, with D maybe TRBD2 (7 bases). Germline CDR1 reads SGDLS; CDR2 reads YYNGEE. Between the trimmed V and J ends, which lost 4 bases and 4 bases, there was a span of 25 bases. The CDR3 has 18 amino acids. The chain's CDR3 is CASSHPPGGGPYPDTQYF. The CDR3 DNA reads as TGTGCCAGCAGCCACCCTCCTGGGGGGGGGCCGTATCCAGATACGCAGTATTTT. Using reference TRBV9 and TRBJ2-3 for the parts outside the CDR3, the full variable domain is DSGVTQTPKHLITATGQRVTLRCSPRSGDLSVYWYQQSLDQGLQFLIQYYNGEERAKGNILERFSAQQFPDLHSELNLSSLELGDSALYFCASSHPPGGGPYPDTQYFGPGTRLTVL.

The CDR3 here is CASSLSGGVVGTDTQYF. CDR3 coding DNA: TGCGCCAGCAGCTTGAGCGGGGGAGTTGTTGGCACAGATACGCAGTATTTT. This chain uses TRBV5-1 with TRBJ2-3; 8 bases match TRBD2. Germline V CDR1 and CDR2: SGHRS, YFSETQ. The V segment lost 1 base and the J segment 1 base; nucleotides outside the gene matches: 8. This CDR3 has 17 residues.

The chain uses TRBV29-1 and TRBJ2-1; weak D call: TRBD1 (6 bases). This CDR3 comprises 17 residues. Trimming shortened V by 5 bases and J by 0 bases, and 20 bases separated the two germline ends. Looked up from germline, CDR1 is SQVTM and CDR2 is ANQGSEA. CDR3 region: CSVLIPTGTSSYNEQFF. The CDR3 DNA follows: TGCAGCGTTCTGATCCCCACCGGGACAAGCTCCTACAATGAGCAGTTCTTC.

This sequence joins TRBV9 and TRBJ1-6, with 8 bases fitting TRBD1. From germline, CDR1 is SGDLS and CDR2 YYNGEE. This CDR3 is built from 16 residues. The junction had 8 bases not matched to a gene; V was cut back by 4 bases and J by 5 bases. CDR3 region: CASSPWTGPDNSPLHF. As DNA, the CDR3 is TGTGCCAGCAGCCCCTGGACAGGGCCGGATAATTCACCCCTCCACTTT.

V is TRBV3-1 (or the pseudogene TRBV3-2) and J is TRBJ2-1; TRBD1 matches at 7 bases. This CDR3 region has 15 residues. Trimming at V came to 5 bases and at J to 4 bases, leaving 8 bases not matched to a gene. From germline, CDR1 is LGHDT and CDR2 YNNKEL (reference sequence). Written as DNA, the CDR3 is TGTGCCAGCAGCGACGAATCAGGGGGATACAATGAGCAGTTCTTC. This gives the protein CASSDESGGYNEQFF.

J is TRBJ2-6 and V is TRBV5-1; unclear D gene. This CDR3 comprises 15 residues. The V end was cut by 3 bases, the J end by 2 bases, with 9 bases between. Germline CDR1 SGHRS, CDR2 YFSETQ. The CDR3 sequence is CASSYTVAGANVLTF. CDR3 in DNA: TGCGCCAGCAGCTATACAGTAGCTGGGGCCAACGTCCTGACTTTC. Looking up the rest from reference TRBV5-1 and TRBJ2-6 gives the full variable domain: KAGVTQTPRYLIKTRGQQVTLSCSPISGHRSVSWYQQTPGQGLQFLFEYFSETQRNKGNFPGRFSGRQFSNSRSEMNVSTLELGDSALYLCASSYTVAGANVLTFGAGSRLTVL.